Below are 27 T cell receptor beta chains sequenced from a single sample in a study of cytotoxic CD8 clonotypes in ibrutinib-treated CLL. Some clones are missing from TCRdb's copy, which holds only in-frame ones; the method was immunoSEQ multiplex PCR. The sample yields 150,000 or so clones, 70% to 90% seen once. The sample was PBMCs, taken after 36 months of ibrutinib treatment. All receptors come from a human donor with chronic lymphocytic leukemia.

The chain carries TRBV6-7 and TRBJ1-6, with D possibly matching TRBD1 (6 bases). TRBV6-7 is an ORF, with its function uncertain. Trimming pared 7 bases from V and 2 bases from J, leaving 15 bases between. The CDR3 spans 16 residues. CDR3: CASTMGHETYNSPLHF. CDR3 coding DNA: TGTGCCAGCACCATGGGACATGAGACCTATAATTCACCCCTCCACTTT.

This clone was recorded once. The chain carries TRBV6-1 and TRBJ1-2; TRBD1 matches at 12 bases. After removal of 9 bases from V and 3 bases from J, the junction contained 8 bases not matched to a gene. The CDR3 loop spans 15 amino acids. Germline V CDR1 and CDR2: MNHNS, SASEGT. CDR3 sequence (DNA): TGTGCCAGGAGGGACAGGGGGCTGGTAGACTATGGCTACACCTTC. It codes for CARRDRGLVDYGYTF.

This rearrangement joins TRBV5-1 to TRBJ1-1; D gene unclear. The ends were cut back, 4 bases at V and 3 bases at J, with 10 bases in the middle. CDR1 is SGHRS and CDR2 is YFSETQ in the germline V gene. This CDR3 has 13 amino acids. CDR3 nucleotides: TGCGCCAGCAGCCGGCAGGAGGACACTGAAGCTTTCTTT. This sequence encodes CASSRQEDTEAFF. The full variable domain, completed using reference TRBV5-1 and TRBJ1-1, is KAGVTQTPRYLIKTRGQQVTLSCSPISGHRSVSWYQQTPGQGLQFLFEYFSETQRNKGNFPGRFSGRQFSNSRSEMNVSTLELGDSALYLCASSRQEDTEAFFGQGTRLTVV.

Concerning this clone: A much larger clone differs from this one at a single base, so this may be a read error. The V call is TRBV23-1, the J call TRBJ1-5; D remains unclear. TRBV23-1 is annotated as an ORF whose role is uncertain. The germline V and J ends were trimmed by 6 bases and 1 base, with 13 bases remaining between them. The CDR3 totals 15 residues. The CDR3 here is CASSQDPLSNQPQHF. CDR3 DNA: TGCGCCAGCAGCCAAGATCCCCTAAGCAATCAGCCCCAGCATTTT.

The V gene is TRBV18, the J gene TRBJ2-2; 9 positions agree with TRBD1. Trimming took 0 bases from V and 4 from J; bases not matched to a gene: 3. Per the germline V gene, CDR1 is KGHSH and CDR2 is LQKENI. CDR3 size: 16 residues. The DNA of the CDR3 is TGTGCCAGCTCACCACCTGTGACAGGGGGCACCGGGGAGCTGTTTTTT. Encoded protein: CASSPPVTGGTGELFF. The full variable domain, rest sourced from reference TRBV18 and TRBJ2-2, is NAGVMQNPRHLVRRRGQEARLRCSPMKGHSHVYWYRQLPEEGLKFMVYLQKENIIDESGMPKERFSAEFPKEGPSILRIQQVVRGDSAAYFCASSPPVTGGTGELFFGEGSRLTVL.

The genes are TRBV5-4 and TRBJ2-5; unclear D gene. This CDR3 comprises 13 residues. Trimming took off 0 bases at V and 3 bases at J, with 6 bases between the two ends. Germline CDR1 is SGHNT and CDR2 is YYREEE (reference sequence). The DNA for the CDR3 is TGTGCCAGCAGCTTGGAGTGGAAAGAGACCCAGTACTTC. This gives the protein CASSLEWKETQYF.

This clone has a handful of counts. The CDR3, as DNA: TGTGCCAGCAGCCCTCTTGGGGGGTTCGGTGCCGAGCAGTACTTC. This gives the protein CASSPLGGFGAEQYF. The V call is TRBV27, the J call TRBJ2-7; a possible D gene is TRBD2 (6 bases). This CDR3 has 15 amino acids. The V gene lost 6 bases and the J gene lost 6 bases, with 21 bases spanning the gap. Germline values: CDR1 MNHEY, CDR2 SMNVEV (reference sequence).

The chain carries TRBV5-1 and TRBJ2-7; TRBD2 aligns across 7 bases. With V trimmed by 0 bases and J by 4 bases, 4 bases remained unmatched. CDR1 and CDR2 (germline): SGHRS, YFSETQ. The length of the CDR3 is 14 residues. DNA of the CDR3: TGCGCCAGCAGCTTGGTGGGAGGGCCGTACGAGCAGTACTTC. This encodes CASSLVGGPYEQYF.

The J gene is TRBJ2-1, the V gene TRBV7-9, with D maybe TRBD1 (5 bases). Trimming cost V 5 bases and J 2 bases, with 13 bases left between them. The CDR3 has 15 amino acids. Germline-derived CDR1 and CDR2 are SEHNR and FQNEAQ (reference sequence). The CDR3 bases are TGTGCCAGCAGCCCCCTATGGGGCGCCTACAATGAGCAGTTCTTC. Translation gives CASSPLWGAYNEQFF.

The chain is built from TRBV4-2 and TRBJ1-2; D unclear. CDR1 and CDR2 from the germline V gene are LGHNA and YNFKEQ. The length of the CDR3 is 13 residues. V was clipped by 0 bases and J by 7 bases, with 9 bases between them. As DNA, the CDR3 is TGTGCCAGCAGCCAAGATCGGAGCGCTGGCTACACCTTC. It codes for CASSQDRSAGYTF.

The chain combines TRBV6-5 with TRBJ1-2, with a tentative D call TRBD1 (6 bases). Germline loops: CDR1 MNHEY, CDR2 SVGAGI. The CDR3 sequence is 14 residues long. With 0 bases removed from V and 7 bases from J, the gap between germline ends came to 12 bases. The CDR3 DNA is TGTGCCAGCAGTTACTCCGGGGGCGGGAGTGGCTACACCTTC. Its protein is CASSYSGGGSGYTF.

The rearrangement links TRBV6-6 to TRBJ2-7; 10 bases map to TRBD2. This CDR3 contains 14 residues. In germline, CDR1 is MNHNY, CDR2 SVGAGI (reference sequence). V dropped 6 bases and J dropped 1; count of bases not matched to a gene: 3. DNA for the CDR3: TGTGCCAGCAGGCCAGCGGGAGGGTCCTACGAGCAGTACTTC. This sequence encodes CASRPAGGSYEQYF.

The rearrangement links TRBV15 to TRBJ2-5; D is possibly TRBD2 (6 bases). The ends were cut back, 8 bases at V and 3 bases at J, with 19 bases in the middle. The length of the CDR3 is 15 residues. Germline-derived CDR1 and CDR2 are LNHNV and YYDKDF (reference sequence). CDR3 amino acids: CATLHWGDGEETQYF. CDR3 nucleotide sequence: TGTGCCACCCTTCATTGGGGGGACGGAGAAGAGACCCAGTACTTC.

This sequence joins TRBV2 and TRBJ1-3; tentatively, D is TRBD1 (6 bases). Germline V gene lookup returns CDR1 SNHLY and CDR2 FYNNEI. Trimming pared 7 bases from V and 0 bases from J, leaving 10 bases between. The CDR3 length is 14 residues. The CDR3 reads CASTTGRSGNTIYF. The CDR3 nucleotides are TGTGCCAGCACCACAGGGCGCTCTGGAAACACCATATATTTT.

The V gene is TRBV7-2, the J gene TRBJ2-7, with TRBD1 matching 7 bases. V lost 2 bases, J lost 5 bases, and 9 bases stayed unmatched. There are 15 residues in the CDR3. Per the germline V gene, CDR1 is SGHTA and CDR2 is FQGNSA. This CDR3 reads CASSLPWTGPDEQYF. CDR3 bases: TGTGCCAGCAGCTTACCGTGGACAGGCCCTGACGAGCAGTACTTC.

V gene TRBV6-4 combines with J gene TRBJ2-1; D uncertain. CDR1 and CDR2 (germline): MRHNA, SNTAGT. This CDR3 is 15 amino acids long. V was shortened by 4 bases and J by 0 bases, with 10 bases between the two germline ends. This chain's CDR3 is CASSAEKSSYNEQFF. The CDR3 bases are TGTGCCAGCAGTGCAGAAAAAAGCTCCTACAATGAGCAGTTCTTC.

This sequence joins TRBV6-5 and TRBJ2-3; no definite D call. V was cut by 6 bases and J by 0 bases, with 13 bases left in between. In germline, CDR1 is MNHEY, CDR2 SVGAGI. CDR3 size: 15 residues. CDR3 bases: TGTGCCAGCAGCCCGAGTCACTGGAGCACAGATACGCAGTATTTT. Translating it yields CASSPSHWSTDTQYF.

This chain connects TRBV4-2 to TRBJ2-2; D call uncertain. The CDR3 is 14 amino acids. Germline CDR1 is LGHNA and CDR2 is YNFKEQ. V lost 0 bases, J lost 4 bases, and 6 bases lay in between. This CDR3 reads CASSQELGTGELFF. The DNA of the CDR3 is TGTGCCAGCAGCCAAGAATTAGGCACCGGGGAGCTGTTTTTT.

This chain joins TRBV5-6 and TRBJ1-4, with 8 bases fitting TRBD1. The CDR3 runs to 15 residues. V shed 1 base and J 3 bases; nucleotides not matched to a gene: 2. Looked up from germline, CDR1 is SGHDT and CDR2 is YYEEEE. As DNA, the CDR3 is TGTGCCAGCAGCTTGTGGGACAGGTCTAATGAAAAACTGTTTTTT. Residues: CASSLWDRSNEKLFF.

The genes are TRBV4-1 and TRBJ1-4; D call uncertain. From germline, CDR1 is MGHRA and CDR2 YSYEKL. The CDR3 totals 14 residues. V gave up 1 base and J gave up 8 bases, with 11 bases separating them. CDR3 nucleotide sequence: TGCGCCAGCAGCCAAGTGGAGCCGCGGGAAAAACTGTTTTTT. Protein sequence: CASSQVEPREKLFF.

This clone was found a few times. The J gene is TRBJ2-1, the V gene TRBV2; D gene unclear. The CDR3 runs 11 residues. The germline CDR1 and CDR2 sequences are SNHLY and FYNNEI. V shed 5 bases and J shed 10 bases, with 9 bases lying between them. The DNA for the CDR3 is TGTGCCAGCAGTCAAACTGAGGAGCAGTTCTTC. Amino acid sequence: CASSQTEEQFF.

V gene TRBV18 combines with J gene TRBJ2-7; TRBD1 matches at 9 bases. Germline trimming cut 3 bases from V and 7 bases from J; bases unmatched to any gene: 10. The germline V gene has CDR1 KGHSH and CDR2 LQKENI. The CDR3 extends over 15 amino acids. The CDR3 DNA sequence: TGTGCCAGCTCACCTTCCGGGACAGGGTTGGGGGAGCAGTACTTC. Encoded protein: CASSPSGTGLGEQYF.

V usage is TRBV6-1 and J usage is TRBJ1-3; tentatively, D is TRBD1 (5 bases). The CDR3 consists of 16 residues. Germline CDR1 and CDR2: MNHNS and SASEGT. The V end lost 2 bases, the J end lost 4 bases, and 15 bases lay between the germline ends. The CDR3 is CASSESQGGFGNTIYF. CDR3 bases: TGTGCCAGCAGTGAATCCCAGGGAGGGTTCGGAAACACCATATATTTT.

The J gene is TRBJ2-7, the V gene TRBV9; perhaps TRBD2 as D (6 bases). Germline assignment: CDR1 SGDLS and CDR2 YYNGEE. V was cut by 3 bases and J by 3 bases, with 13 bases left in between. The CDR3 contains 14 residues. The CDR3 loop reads CASSAGGLGYEQYF. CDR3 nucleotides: TGTGCCAGCAGCGCCGGAGGGTTGGGCTACGAGCAGTACTTC.

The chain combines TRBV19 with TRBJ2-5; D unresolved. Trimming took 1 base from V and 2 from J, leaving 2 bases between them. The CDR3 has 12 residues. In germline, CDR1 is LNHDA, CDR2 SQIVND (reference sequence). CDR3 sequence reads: CASSIGQETQYF. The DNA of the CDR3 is TGTGCCAGTAGTATAGGGCAAGAGACCCAGTACTTC.

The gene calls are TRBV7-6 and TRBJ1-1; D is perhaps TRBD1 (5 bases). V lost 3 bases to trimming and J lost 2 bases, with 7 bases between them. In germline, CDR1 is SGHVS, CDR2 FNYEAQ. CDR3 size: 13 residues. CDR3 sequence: CASSFTGNTEAFF. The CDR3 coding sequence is TGTGCCAGCAGCTTCACAGGTAACACTGAAGCTTTCTTT.

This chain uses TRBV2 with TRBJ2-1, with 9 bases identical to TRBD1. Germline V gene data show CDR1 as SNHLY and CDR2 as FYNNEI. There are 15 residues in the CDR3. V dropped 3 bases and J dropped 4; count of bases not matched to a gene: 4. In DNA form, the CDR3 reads TGTGCCAGCAGTGATATGGGACAGGGATACAATGAGCAGTTCTTC. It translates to CASSDMGQGYNEQFF. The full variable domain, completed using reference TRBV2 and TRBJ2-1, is EPEVTQTPSHQVTQMGQEVILRCVPISNHLYFYWYRQILGQKVEFLVSFYNNEISEKSEIFDDQFSVERPDGSNFTLKIRSTKLEDSAMYFCASSDMGQGYNEQFFGPGTRLTVL.